The 10 T cell receptor beta chains presented below share a single source sample, sequenced in a study of T cells in Graves' hyperthyroidism and ophthalmopathy. TCR beta CDR3 region amplification was performed from RNA transcripts. HTBI primers were the set used in a first-round RT-PCR of the TCR CDR3. In TCRdb, the multiplex PCR reads were re-called with MiXCR into one record per CDR3 protein. Counted here are 330,000 or so distinct CDR3 sequences, 15% to 20% occurring once; the ten biggest clones make up around a sixth. The sequenced sample consisted of blood. Every receptor here comes from a woman in her forties with Graves' ophthalmopathy.

V and J are TRBV11-2 and TRBJ2-7; TRBD1 or TRBD2 may be the D gene (5 bases each). Deletions cut 5 bases from V and 2 bases from J, with 19 bases between. The CDR3 totals 16 residues. CDR1 SGHAT and CDR2 FQNNGV come from the germline V gene. In DNA, the CDR3 is TGTGCCAGCAGCGCAAGACCGGGACGTCTAGCCTACGAGCAGTACTTC. Amino acid sequence: CASSARPGRLAYEQYF.

This clonotype was counted at least ten times. This chain connects TRBV30 to TRBJ2-7; 11 bases are shared with TRBD2. Germline values: CDR1 GTSNPN, CDR2 SVGIG (reference sequence). The CDR3 extends over 14 amino acids. After removal of 3 bases from V and 5 bases from J, the junction contained 6 bases not matched to a gene. The CDR3 sequence is CAWSYSGRAHEQYF. DNA of the CDR3: TGTGCCTGGAGCTATAGCGGGAGGGCCCACGAGCAGTACTTC.

This clonotype was seen only a few times. The CDR3 coding sequence is TGTGCCTGGAGTGCGGTCTTGGGAGAGCAGTACTTC. It encodes CAWSAVLGEQYF. This sequence joins TRBV30 and TRBJ2-7, with D uncertain. This CDR3 has 12 amino acids. Germline assignment: CDR1 GTSNPN and CDR2 SVGIG (reference sequence). The V gene lost 1 base and the J gene lost 7 bases, with 11 bases spanning the gap. The variable domain in full, with the rest retrieved from reference TRBV30 and TRBJ2-7, is SQTIHQWPATLVQPVGSPLSLECTVEGTSNPNLYWYRQAAGRGLQLLFYSVGIGQISSEVPQNLSASRPQDRQFILSSKKLLLSDSGFYLCAWSAVLGEQYFGPGTRLTVT.

In this sample, this clonotype turned up many times. The J gene is TRBJ2-7, the V gene TRBV28; 7 bases align to TRBD2. Trimming cost V 2 bases and J 3 bases; bases outside gene matches: 7. There are 15 residues in the CDR3. Germline loops: CDR1 MDHEN, CDR2 SYDVKM. CDR3 sequence reads: CASSLLRGSVYEQYF. DNA for the CDR3: TGTGCCAGCAGTTTACTGCGCGGGAGCGTCTACGAGCAGTACTTC.

This clonotype was counted ten times or more. This chain connects TRBV4-1 to TRBJ2-7; 8 bases agree with TRBD2. Germline loops: CDR1 MGHRA, CDR2 YSYEKL. The CDR3 length is 14 residues. Unmatched junction bases numbered 4, after V lost 4 bases and J lost 2 bases. Here the CDR3 reads CASSPGTRPYEQYF. As DNA, the CDR3 is TGCGCCAGCAGCCCCGGGACTAGACCCTACGAGCAGTACTTC.

This clonotype was recorded many times. The chain uses TRBV28 and TRBJ1-1, with 11 bases lining up with TRBD1. Germline V lookup: CDR1 MDHEN, CDR2 SYDVKM. The CDR3 has 13 amino acids. V shed 7 bases, J shed 11 bases, and the junction held 9 bases outside the gene matches. Here the CDR3 DNA reads TGTGCCAGCATTTTCAGGGACAGGGGGAAGGCTTTCTTT. Residues: CASIFRDRGKAFF.

This clonotype was counted ten times or more. This chain uses TRBV12-3 or TRBV12-4 with TRBJ1-5, with D tentatively TRBD1 (5 bases). Trimming shortened V by 5 bases and J by 7 bases, and 9 bases separated the two germline ends. The CDR3 is made up of 12 amino acids. In DNA, the CDR3 is TGTGCCAGCAGTGCCTCAGGGCAGCCCCAGCATTTT. Translating it yields CASSASGQPQHF.

This clonotype appeared a few times. This chain links TRBV2 with TRBJ2-7, with D hard to call. Trimming cost V 4 bases and J 7 bases, with 8 bases left between them. The V gene's germline CDR1 is SNHLY and CDR2 FYNNEI. The CDR3 covers 11 residues. The DNA of the CDR3 is TGTGCCAGCAGTGTTTCCCGGGAGCAGTACTTC. Protein: CASSVSREQYF.

This chain links TRBV11-1 with TRBJ2-7, with TRBD1 matching over 9 bases. The CDR3 is 16 residues long. CDR1 and CDR2 (germline): SGHAT, FQDESV (reference sequence). The V gene end was trimmed by 1 base and the J gene end by 6 bases; junction bases not matched to a gene: 10. The DNA of the CDR3 is TGTGCCAGCAGCTTAGGGGGTAGGGGACAGGGCTCCGAGCAGTACTTC. It codes for CASSLGGRGQGSEQYF. Using reference TRBV11-1 and TRBJ2-7 for the parts outside the CDR3, the full variable domain is EAEVAQSPRYKITEKSQAVAFWCDPISGHATLYWYRQILGQGPELLVQFQDESVVDDSQLPKDRFSAERLKGVDSTLKIQPAELGDSAMYLCASSLGGRGQGSEQYFGPGTRLTVT.

This clonotype was seen many times. The chain is built from TRBV12-3 or TRBV12-4 and TRBJ2-5; 12 positions agree with TRBD2. Trimming took 6 bases from V and 6 from J; bases not matched to a gene: 5. This CDR3 spans 14 amino acids. The CDR3 is CASSWTSGEKTQYF. The CDR3 region has the DNA TGTGCCAGCAGCTGGACTAGCGGGGAGAAGACCCAGTACTTC.